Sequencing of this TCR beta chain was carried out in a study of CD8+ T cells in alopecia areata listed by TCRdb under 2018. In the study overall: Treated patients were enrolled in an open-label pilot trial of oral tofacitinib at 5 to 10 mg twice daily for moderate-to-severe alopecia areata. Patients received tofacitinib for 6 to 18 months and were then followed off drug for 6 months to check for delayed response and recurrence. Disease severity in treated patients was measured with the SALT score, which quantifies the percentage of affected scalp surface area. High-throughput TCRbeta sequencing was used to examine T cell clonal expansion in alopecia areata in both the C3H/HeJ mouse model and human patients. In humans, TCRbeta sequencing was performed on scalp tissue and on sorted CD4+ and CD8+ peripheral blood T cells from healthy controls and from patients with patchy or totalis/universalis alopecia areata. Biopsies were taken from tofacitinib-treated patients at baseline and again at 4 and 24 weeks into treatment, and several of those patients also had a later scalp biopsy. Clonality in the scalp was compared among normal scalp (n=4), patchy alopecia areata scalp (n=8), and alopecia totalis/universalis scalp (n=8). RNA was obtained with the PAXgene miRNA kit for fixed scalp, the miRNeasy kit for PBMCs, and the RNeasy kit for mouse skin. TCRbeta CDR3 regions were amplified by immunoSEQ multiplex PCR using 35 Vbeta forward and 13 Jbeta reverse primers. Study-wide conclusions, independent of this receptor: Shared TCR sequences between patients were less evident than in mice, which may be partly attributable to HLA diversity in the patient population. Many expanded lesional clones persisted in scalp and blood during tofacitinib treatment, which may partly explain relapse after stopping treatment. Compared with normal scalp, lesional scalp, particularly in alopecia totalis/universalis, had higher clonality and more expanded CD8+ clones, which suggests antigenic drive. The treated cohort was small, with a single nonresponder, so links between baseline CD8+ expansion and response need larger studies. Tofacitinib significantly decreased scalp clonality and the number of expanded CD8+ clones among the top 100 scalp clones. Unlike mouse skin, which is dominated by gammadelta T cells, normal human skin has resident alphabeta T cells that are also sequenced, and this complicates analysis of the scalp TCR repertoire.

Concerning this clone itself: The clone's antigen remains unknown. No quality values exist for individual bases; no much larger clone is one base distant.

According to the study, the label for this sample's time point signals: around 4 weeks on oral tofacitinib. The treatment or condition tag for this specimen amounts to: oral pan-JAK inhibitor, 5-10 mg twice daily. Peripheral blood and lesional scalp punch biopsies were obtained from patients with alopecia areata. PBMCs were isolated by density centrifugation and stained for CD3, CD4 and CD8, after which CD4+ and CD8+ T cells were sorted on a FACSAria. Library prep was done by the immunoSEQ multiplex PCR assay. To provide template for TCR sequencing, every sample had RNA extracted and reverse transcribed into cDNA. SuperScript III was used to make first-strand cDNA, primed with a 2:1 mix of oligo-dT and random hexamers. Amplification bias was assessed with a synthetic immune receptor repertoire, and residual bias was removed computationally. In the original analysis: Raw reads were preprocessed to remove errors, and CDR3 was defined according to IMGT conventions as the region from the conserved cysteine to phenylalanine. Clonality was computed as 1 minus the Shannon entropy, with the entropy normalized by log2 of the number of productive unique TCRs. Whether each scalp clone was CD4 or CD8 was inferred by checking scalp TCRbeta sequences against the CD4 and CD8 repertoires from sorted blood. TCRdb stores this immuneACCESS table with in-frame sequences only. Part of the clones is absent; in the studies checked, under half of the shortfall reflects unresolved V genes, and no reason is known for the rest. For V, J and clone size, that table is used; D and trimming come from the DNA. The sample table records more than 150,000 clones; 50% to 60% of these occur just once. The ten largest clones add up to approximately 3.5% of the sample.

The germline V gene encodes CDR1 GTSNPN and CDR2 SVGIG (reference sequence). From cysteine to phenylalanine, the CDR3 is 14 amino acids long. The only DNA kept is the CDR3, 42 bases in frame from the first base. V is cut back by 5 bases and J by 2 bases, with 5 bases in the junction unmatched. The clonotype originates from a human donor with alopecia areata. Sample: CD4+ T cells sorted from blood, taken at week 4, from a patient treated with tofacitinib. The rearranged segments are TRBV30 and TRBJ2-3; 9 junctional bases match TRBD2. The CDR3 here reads CAWVSGGPTDTQYF. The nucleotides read TGTGCCTGGGTTAGCGGGGGTCCCACAGATACGCAGTATTTT.